A selection of T cell receptor beta chains follows, all from one sample in a study of metastatic and nonmetastatic thyroid tumors. Via MiXCR, TCRdb re-called the PCR reads. The profile covers roughly 6,400 clones, with 31% appearing a single time and about a fifth taken by the ten largest. Source material: tumor tissue. These receptors were obtained from a female donor with papillary thyroid cancer or a benign thyroid nodule (not recorded which). Some clones in this sample may be carry-over from other donors' samples. CDR3s include the opening cysteine and the closing phenylalanine or tryptophan. D genes are given only for firm matches. Expanded clones get a size class; other rows say once, few or many, or leave the size out.

V: TRBV6-1; D: -; size: -; J: TRBJ1-5; CDR3: CASSEQVGGQPQHF; DNA: TGTGCCAGCAGTGAACAGGTCGGGGGTCAGCCCCAGCATTTT
V: TRBV12-3/TRBV12-4; D: TRBD1; size: few; J: TRBJ2-1; CDR3: CASSLGTGGNEQFF; DNA: TGTGCCAGCAGTCTGGGGACAGGGGGCAATGAGCAGTTCTTC
V: TRBV20-1; D: -; size: medium-sized; J: TRBJ2-1; CDR3: CSARWGINEQFF; DNA: TGCAGTGCTAGGTGGGGGATCAATGAGCAGTTCTTC
V: TRBV5-1; D: -; size: -; J: TRBJ2-3; CDR3: CASSAQGGDSHPYF; DNA: TGCGCCAGCAGCGCCCAGGGTGGGGACTCGCACCCGTATTTT
V: TRBV11-2; D: -; size: -; J: TRBJ1-2; CDR3: CASSLDLRNYGYTF; DNA: TGTGCCAGCAGCTTAGATTTACGGAACTATGGCTACACCTTC
V: TRBV12-3/TRBV12-4; D: -; size: few; J: TRBJ2-1; CDR3: CASSPSNEQFF; DNA: TGTGCCAGCAGTCCCTCGAATGAGCAGTTCTTC
V: TRBV12-3/TRBV12-4; D: -; size: few; J: TRBJ2-2; CDR3: CASSPDNTGELFF; DNA: TGTGCCAGCAGCCCCGATAACACCGGGGAGCTGTTTTTT
V: TRBV6-1; D: -; size: -; J: TRBJ1-5; CDR3: CASRRIQGYSNQPQHF; DNA: TGTGCCAGCAGGCGAATACAGGGCTATAGCAATCAGCCCCAGCATTTT
V: TRBV4-2; D: -; size: medium-sized; J: TRBJ2-3; CDR3: CASSHVTSYTDTQYF; DNA: TGTGCCAGCAGCCATGTGACATCCTACACAGATACGCAGTATTTT
V: TRBV6-1; D: -; size: -; J: TRBJ1-5; CDR3: CASSERGVYQPQHF; DNA: TGTGCCAGCAGTGAAAGGGGGGTTTATCAGCCCCAGCATTTT
V: TRBV2; D: -; size: -; J: TRBJ1-3; CDR3: CASSASGRMSGNTIYF; DNA: TGTGCCAGCAGTGCCTCCGGAAGAATGTCTGGAAACACCATATATTTT
V: TRBV30; D: -; size: -; J: TRBJ1-2; CDR3: CAWSAGLPNYGYTF; DNA: TGTGCCTGGAGCGCGGGACTTCCTAACTATGGCTACACCTTC
V: TRBV9; D: -; size: -; J: TRBJ1-1; CDR3: CASSVGEGEAFF; DNA: TGTGCCAGCAGCGTAGGAGAGGGGGAAGCTTTCTTT
V: TRBV27; D: TRBD2; size: -; J: TRBJ2-1; CDR3: CASSSTLAGGTPSYNEQFF; DNA: TGTGCCAGCAGTTCGACCCTAGCGGGAGGCACTCCCTCCTACAATGAGCAGTTCTTC
V: TRBV12-3/TRBV12-4; D: -; size: few; J: TRBJ1-1; CDR3: CASSFSGALNTEAFF; DNA: TGTGCCAGCAGCTTTTCTGGGGCCCTGAACACTGAAGCTTTCTTT
V: TRBV6-5; D: -; size: few; J: TRBJ2-1; CDR3: CASSSTSGGVGNEQFF; DNA: TGTGCCAGCAGTTCCACCTCTGGCGGGGTGGGAAATGAGCAGTTCTTC
V: TRBV20-1; D: -; size: medium-sized; J: TRBJ2-3; CDR3: CSAADSTDTQYF; DNA: TGCAGTGCAGCCGACAGCACAGATACGCAGTATTTT
V: TRBV28; D: -; size: -; J: TRBJ1-2; CDR3: CASSSRGRLGYTF; DNA: TGTGCCAGCAGTTCCAGGGGTAGGTTAGGCTACACCTTC
V: TRBV11-2; D: -; size: -; J: TRBJ2-1; CDR3: CASSLGLAYNEQFF; DNA: TGTGCCAGCAGCTTAGGCCTAGCCTACAATGAGCAGTTCTTC
V: TRBV9; D: TRBD1; size: -; J: TRBJ2-2; CDR3: CASSATGQLTGELFF; DNA: TGTGCCAGCAGCGCGACGGGACAGCTGACCGGGGAGCTGTTTTTT
V: TRBV9; D: TRBD1; size: -; J: TRBJ1-6; CDR3: CASSVDRGPHSPLHF; DNA: TGTGCCAGCAGCGTAGACAGGGGGCCACATTCACCCCTCCACTTT
V: TRBV7-8; D: -; size: -; J: TRBJ2-1; CDR3: CASSWERADNEQFF; DNA: TGTGCCAGCAGCTGGGAGCGGGCTGACAATGAGCAGTTCTTC
V: TRBV6-1; D: TRBD1; size: few; J: TRBJ1-1; CDR3: CASSPGTGPNTEAFF; DNA: TGTGCCAGCAGTCCCGGGACAGGGCCGAACACTGAAGCTTTCTTT
V: TRBV19; D: -; size: few; J: TRBJ1-4; CDR3: CASSIAGKPEKLFF; DNA: TGTGCCAGTAGTATCGCAGGGAAACCGGAAAAACTGTTTTTT
V: TRBV7-2; D: -; size: medium-sized; J: TRBJ2-2; CDR3: CASSLRGTGELFF; DNA: TGTGCCAGCAGCTTAAGGGGAACCGGGGAGCTGTTTTTT
V: TRBV9; D: -; size: once; J: TRBJ2-1; CDR3: CASSTFRGDGSYNEQFF; DNA: TGTGCCAGCAGCACTTTTAGAGGCGACGGCTCCTATAATGAGCAGTTCTTC
V: TRBV27; D: TRBD1; size: -; J: TRBJ1-2; CDR3: CASRSTGFSGYTF; DNA: TGTGCCAGCAGATCGACAGGGTTCAGTGGCTACACCTTC
V: TRBV6-1; D: -; size: -; J: TRBJ1-6; CDR3: CAIAPGGGNSPLHF; DNA: TGTGCCATCGCCCCAGGTGGGGGGAATTCGCCCCTCCACTTT
V: TRBV9; D: -; size: few; J: TRBJ2-1; CDR3: CASSYSGVSYNEQFF; DNA: TGTGCCAGCAGCTACTCGGGAGTTTCCTACAATGAGCAGTTCTTC
V: TRBV7-9; D: -; size: medium-sized; J: TRBJ2-5; CDR3: CASSPEGGRFETQYF; DNA: TGTGCCAGCAGCCCAGAGGGGGGCAGGTTTGAGACCCAGTACTTC
V: TRBV7-6; D: TRBD2; size: medium-sized; J: TRBJ2-3; CDR3: CASSSPYSLAGGTDTQYF; DNA: TGTGCCAGCAGCTCCCCATACTCCCTAGCGGGAGGTACAGATACGCAGTATTTT
V: TRBV12-3/TRBV12-4; D: -; size: -; J: TRBJ1-1; CDR3: CASSLSSLSEAFF; DNA: TGTGCCAGCAGTTTAAGTAGCCTGTCTGAAGCTTTCTTT
V: TRBV11-3; D: TRBD1; size: -; J: TRBJ2-7; CDR3: CASSLETGQGNYEQYF; DNA: TGTGCCAGCAGCTTAGAAACTGGACAGGGGAACTACGAGCAGTACTTC
V: TRBV12-3/TRBV12-4; D: -; size: -; J: TRBJ1-5; CDR3: CASSNFHNQPQHF; DNA: TGTGCCAGCAGTAATTTCCACAATCAGCCCCAGCATTTT
V: TRBV9; D: -; size: many; J: TRBJ2-4; CDR3: CASSVGWDPENIQYF; DNA: TGTGCCAGCAGCGTAGGGTGGGATCCGGAAAACATTCAGTACTTC
V: TRBV2; D: TRBD2; size: few; J: TRBJ2-7; CDR3: CASRVAGGSYEQYF; DNA: TGTGCCAGCAGGGTTGCGGGAGGTTCCTACGAGCAGTACTTC
V: TRBV20-1; D: -; size: -; J: TRBJ2-2; CDR3: CSVTGTASVGELFF; DNA: TGCAGTGTTACCGGGACGGCGAGTGTGGGGGAGCTGTTTTTT